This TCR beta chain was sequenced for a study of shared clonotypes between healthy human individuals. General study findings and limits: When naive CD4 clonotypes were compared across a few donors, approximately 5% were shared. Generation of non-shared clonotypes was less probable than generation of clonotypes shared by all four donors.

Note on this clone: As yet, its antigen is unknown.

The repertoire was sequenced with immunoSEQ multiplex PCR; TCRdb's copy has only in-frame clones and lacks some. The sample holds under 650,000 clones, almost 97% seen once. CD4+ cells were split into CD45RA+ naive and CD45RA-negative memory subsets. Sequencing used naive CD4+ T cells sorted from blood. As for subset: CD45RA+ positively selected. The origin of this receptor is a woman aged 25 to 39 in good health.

The CDR3 here is CASSPLPAGGPPPYNEQFF. In DNA form, the CDR3 reads TGTGCCAGCAGCCCTCTCCCAGCGGGAGGGCCACCTCCCTACAATGAGCAGTTCTTC. The chain recombines TRBV7-3 with TRBJ2-1; TRBD2 matches 10 bases. CDR3 length equals 19 residues. V lost 5 bases and J lost 2; bases outside the gene matches: 15. Germline V gene lookup returns CDR1 SGHTA and CDR2 FQGTGA.